This entry concerns a single TCR beta chain. The V gene end was trimmed by 3 bases and the J gene end by 7 bases; junction bases not matched to a gene: 8. There are 15 residues in the CDR3. Germline V lookup: CDR1 SQVTM, CDR2 ANQGSEA. Per the original methods: Reference gene primer amplification in the assay estimated nucleated cell counts. Clones were sequenced by immunoSEQ multiplex PCR, and TCRdb holds only the in-frame ones, with some missing. Clone size and the V and J calls come from that table; the DNA yielded D and trimming. The profile shows 200,000 to 250,000 clones, about 91% of them singletons. The data originate from a study of blood T cell repertoires in COVID-19. Background on the study: Nucleic acid was either cDNA or gDNA, and it came from T cells, B-cell-depleted T cells, or PBMCs.

In terms of age and location, participants ranged from about 18 to 90 years and lived in about 25 US areas. Which cohort a participant joined came from the clinical history participants gave. This sequence was found in a man aged 18 to 29 with acute COVID-19. Sequencing input: PBMCs or T cells enriched from blood (not recorded which). The chain combines TRBV29-1 with TRBJ2-2; 10 bases are a match to TRBD2. CDR3: CSVESSGSQSGELFF. The CDR3 DNA sequence: TGCAGCGTTGAGTCTAGCGGGAGTCAGAGCGGGGAGCTGTTTTTT.